This T cell receptor beta chain was sequenced during a study of regulatory T cells in long-lasting Graves disease. The CDR3 covers 18 residues. The V gene's germline CDR1 is MDHEN and CDR2 SYDVKM. The J segment lost 5 bases and the V segment lost 1 base, leaving 16 bases of the junction unmatched. This clonotype was observed at least ten times. Noted time point: persistent/refractory GD, antithyroid drugs over 5 years with positive TRAb. Making the TCR library involved RNA that had been extracted from PBMCs. The TCR beta library used iRepertoire HTBI primers with Arm-PCR amplification of CDR3. TCRdb called the multiplex PCR reads again in MiXCR, with one record for every CDR3 protein. This repertoire shows some 300,000 distinct CDR3 sequences, under 25% found once; its top ten account for 56%.

The chain employs TRBV28 and TRBJ1-1; 7 bases fit TRBD1. The material was peripheral blood mononuclear cells (PBMCs), obtained when the disease was refractory, from a patient treated with antithyroid drugs. The clonotype comes from a female donor with Graves disease. CDR3 protein: CASSLSRGQYTRRTEAFF. CDR3 DNA sequence: TGTGCCAGCAGTTTATCGAGGGGACAGTACACCCGGCGAACTGAAGCTTTCTTT.